This T cell receptor (beta chain) was identified during a study of tumor-infiltrating lymphocytes in primary liver carcinoma. Study information: Stage T1-T3 N0M0 tumors measured 4.2 to 10 cm at most.

The germline V gene encodes CDR1 SGHAT and CDR2 FQDESV (reference sequence). This CDR3 spans 15 amino acids. The ends were cut back, 6 bases at V and 10 bases at J, with 22 bases in the middle. Both blood RNA, taken from unsorted whole blood, and germline DNA were extracted. Collection of around 4 milliliters of peripheral blood took place before surgery. In this sample, this clonotype turned up a few times. The CDR3 does not end in the conserved phenylalanine or tryptophan, so this is likely a read error. TCR beta cDNA came from about 470 ng total RNA, primed with a constant-region primer. ARM-PCR, slightly modified, supplied the TCR beta libraries through three nested multiplex PCR rounds. The first two PCR rounds used TRBV1-TRBV30 primers with a Cbeta primer, roughly 10 cycles each. TCRdb fed the multiplex PCR reads into MiXCR, producing one record per CDR3 protein. The sample carries 330,000 or so distinct CDR3 sequences, around 60% recorded once.

V gene TRBV11-1 combines with J gene TRBJ2-1; D is perhaps TRBD2 (6 bases). This TCR derives from a man aged 35-49 years with primary liver carcinoma and hepatitis B virus infection. The sample was peripheral blood. CDR3 DNA: TGTGCCAGCAGGGAGGGGATAATCCTCTCCAACGAGCAGTTCATC. The encoded protein is CASREGIILSNEQFI.